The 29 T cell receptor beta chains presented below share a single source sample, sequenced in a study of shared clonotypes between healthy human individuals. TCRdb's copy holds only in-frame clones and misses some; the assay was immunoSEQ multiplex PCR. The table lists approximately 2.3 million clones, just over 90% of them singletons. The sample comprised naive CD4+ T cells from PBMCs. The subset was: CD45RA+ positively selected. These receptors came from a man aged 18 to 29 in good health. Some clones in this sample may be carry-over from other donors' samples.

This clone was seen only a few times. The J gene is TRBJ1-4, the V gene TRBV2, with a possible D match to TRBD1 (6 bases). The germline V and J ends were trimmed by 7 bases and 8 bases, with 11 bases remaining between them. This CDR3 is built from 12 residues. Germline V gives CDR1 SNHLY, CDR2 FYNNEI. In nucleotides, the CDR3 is TGTGCCAGCAAGGACAGTAGGGAAAAACTGTTTTTT. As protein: CASKDSREKLFF.

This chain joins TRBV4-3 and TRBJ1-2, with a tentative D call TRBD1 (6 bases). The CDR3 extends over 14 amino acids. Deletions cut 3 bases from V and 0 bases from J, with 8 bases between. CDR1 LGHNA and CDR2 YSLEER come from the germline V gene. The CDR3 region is CASSHRTANYGYTF. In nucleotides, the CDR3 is TGCGCCAGCAGCCACCGGACAGCTAACTATGGCTACACCTTC.

The CDR3 is CASSLAHGDTQYF. The CDR3 DNA reads TGTGCCAGCAGCTTAGCCCACGGGGATACGCAGTATTTT. J is TRBJ2-3 and V is TRBV7-3; D is undetermined. This CDR3 has 13 residues. Trimming removed 2 bases from V and 6 bases from J, with 9 bases in between. Germline CDR1 and CDR2: SGHTA and FQGTGA.

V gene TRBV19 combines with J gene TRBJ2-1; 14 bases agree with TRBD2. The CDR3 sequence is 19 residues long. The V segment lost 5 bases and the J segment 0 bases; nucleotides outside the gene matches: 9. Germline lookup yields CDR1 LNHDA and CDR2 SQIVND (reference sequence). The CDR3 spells CASSLGLAGGGGSYNEQFF. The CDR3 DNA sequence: TGTGCCAGTAGTTTAGGACTAGCGGGAGGAGGGGGCTCCTACAATGAGCAGTTCTTC.

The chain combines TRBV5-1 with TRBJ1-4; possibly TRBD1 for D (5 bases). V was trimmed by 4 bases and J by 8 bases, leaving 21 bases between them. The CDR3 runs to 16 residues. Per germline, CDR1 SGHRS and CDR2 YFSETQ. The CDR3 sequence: CASSTGTLQGTEKLFF. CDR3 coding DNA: TGCGCCAGCAGCACCGGGACCCTACAAGGAACGGAAAAACTGTTTTTT.

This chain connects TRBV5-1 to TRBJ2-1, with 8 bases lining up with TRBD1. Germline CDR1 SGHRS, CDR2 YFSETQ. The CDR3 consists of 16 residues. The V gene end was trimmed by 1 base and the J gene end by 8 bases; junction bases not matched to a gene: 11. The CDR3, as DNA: TGCGCCAGCAGCTTGCCCCGCGGGACAGGTCAGGATGAGCAGTTCTTC. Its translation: CASSLPRGTGQDEQFF.

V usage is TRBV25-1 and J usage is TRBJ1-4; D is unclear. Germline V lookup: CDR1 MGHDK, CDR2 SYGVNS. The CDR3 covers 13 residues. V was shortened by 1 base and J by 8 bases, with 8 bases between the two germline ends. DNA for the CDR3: TGTGCCAGCAGTGAATCTTTTCGGGAAAAACTGTTTTTT. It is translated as CASSESFREKLFF.

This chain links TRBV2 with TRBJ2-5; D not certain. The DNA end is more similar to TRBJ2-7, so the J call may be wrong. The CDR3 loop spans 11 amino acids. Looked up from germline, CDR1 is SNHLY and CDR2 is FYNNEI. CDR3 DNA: TGTGCCAGCAGCGAGGAGTACGAGCAGTACTTC. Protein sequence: CASSEEYEQYF.

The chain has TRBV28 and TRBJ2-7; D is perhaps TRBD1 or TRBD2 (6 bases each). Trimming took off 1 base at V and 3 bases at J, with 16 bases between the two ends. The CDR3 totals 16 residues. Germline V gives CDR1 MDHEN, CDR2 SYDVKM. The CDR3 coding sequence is TGTGCCAGCAGTTTATTATCCGGGGGCAGTCTCTACGAGCAGTACTTC. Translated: CASSLLSGGSLYEQYF.

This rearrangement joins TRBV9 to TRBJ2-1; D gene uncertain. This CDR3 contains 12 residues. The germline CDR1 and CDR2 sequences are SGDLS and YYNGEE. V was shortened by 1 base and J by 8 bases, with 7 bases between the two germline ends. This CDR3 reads CASSVTAYEQFF. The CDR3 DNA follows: TGTGCCAGCAGCGTAACAGCTTATGAGCAGTTCTTC.

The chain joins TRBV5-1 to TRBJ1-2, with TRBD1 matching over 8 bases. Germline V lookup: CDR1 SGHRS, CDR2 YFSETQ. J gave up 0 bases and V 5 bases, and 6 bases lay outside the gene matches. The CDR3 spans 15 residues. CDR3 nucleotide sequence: TGCGCCAGCAGTCGTGGACAGGGATCTAACTATGGCTACACCTTC. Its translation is CASSRGQGSNYGYTF.

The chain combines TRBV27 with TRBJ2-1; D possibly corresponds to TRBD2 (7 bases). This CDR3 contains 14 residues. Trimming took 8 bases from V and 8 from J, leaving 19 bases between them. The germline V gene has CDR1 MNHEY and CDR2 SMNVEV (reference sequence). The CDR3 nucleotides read TGTGCCAGCGGTTGGGGGGGGGCTAACGATGAGCAGTTCTTC. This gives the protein CASGWGGANDEQFF.

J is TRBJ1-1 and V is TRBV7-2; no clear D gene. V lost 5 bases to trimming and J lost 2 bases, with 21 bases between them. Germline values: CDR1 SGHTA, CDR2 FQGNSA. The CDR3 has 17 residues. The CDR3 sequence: CASSPSLGYHPNTEAFF. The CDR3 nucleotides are TGTGCCAGCAGCCCCTCCCTGGGGTACCACCCTAACACTGAAGCTTTCTTT.

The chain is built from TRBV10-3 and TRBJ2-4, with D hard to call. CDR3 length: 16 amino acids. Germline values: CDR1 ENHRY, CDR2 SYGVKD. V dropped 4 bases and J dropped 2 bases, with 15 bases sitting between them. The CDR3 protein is CAISGPPGKSKNIQYF. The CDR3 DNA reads TGTGCCATCAGTGGACCTCCCGGCAAATCCAAAAACATTCAGTACTTC.

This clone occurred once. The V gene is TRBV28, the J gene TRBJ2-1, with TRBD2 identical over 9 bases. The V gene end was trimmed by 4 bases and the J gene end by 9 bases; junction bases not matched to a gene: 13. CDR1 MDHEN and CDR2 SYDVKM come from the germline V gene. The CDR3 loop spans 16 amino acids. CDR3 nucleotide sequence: TGTGCCAGCAGTTCTCAGGGCTCTAGCGGGACGGGTGAGCAGTTCTTC. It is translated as CASSSQGSSGTGEQFF.

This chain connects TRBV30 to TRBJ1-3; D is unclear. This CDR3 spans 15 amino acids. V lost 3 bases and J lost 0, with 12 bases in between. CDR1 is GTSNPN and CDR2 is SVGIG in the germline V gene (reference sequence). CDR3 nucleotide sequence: TGTGCCTGGAGGGGTACGGGATACTCTGGAAACACCATATATTTT. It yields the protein CAWRGTGYSGNTIYF.

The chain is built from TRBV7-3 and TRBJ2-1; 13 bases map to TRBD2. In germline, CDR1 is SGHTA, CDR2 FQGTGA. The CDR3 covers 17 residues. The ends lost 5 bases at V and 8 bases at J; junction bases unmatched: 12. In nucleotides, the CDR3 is TGTGCCAGCAGCCCCGCTTATCGGACTAGCGGGAGTGATGAGCAGTTCTTC. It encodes CASSPAYRTSGSDEQFF.

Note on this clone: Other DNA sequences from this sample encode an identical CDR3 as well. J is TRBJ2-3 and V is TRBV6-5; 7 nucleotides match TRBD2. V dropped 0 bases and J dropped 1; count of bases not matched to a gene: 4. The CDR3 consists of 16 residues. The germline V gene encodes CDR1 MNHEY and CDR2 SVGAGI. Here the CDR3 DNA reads TGTGCCAGCAGTTACTCAGGCGGGAGTCGCACAGATACGCAGTATTTT. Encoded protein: CASSYSGGSRTDTQYF.

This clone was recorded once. The CDR3 nucleotides read TGTGCCAGCAGCTTCCCTAGCGGGAGCGTCGACGAGCAGTACTTC. It translates to CASSFPSGSVDEQYF. V usage is TRBV7-2 and J usage is TRBJ2-7, with TRBD2 matching 10 bases. The germline V gene has CDR1 SGHTA and CDR2 FQGNSA. The CDR3 is 15 amino acids. V trimming: 3 bases; J trimming: 5 bases; junction bases outside the gene matches: 7.

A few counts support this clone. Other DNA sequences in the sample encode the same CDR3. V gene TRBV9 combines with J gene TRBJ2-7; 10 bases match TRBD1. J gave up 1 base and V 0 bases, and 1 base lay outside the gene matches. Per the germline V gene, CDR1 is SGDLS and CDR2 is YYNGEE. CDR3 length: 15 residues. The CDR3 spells CASSVGQGASYEQYF. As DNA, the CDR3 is TGTGCCAGCAGCGTAGGACAGGGGGCGTCCTACGAGCAGTACTTC.

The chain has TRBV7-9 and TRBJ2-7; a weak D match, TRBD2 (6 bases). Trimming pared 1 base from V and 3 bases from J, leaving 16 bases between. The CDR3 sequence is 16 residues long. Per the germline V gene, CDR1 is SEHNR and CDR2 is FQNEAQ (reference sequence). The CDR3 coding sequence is TGTGCCAGCAGCTTAGGGGGGAGGTTTCTGAACTACGAGCAGTACTTC. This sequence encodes CASSLGGRFLNYEQYF.

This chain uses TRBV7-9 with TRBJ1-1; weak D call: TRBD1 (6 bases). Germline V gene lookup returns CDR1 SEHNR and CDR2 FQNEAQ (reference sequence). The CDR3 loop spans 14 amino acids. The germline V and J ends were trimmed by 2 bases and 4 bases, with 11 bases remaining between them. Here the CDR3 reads CASSLTQGSTEAFF. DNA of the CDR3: TGTGCCAGCAGCTTAACTCAGGGGAGCACTGAAGCTTTCTTT.

The CDR3 DNA sequence: TGTGCCACCAGCAGAGGGGGGGCAGGGATACCCTACGAGCAGTACTTC. It specifies CATSRGGAGIPYEQYF. The chain is built from TRBV15 and TRBJ2-7, with D perhaps being TRBD1 or TRBD2 (6 bases each). The CDR3 runs to 16 residues. Trimming cost V 1 base and J 2 bases, with 15 bases left between them. Germline V CDR1 and CDR2: LNHNV, YYDKDF (reference sequence).

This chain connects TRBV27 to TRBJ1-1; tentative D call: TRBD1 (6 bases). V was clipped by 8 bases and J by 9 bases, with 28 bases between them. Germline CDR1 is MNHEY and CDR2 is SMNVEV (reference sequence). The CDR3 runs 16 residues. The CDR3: CASGEVAGARWGQAFF. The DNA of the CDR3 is TGTGCCAGCGGCGAGGTGGCGGGGGCCCGGTGGGGGCAAGCTTTCTTT.

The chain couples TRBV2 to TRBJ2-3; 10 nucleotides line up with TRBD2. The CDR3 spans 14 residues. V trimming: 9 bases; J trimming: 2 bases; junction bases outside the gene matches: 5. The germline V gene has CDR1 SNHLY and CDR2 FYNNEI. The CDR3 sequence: CASLSGRDTDTQYF. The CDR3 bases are TGTGCCAGTCTGAGCGGGAGGGACACAGATACGCAGTATTTT. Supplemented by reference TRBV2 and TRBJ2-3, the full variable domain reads EPEVTQTPSHQVTQMGQEVILRCVPISNHLYFYWYRQILGQKVEFLVSFYNNEISEKSEIFDDQFSVERPDGSNFTLKIRSTKLEDSAMYFCASLSGRDTDTQYFGPGTRLTVL.

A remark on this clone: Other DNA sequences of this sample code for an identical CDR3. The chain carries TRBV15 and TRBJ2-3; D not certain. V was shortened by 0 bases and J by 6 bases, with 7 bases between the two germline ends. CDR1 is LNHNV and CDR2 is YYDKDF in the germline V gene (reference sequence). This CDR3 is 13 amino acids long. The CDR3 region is CATSRDPADTQYF. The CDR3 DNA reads TGTGCCACCAGCAGAGATCCTGCGGATACGCAGTATTTT. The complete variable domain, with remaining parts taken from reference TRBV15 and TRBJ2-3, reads DAMVIQNPRYQVTQFGKPVTLSCSQTLNHNVMYWYQQKSSQAPKLLFHYYDKDFNNEADTPDNFQSRRPNTSFCFLDIRSPGLGDTAMYLCATSRDPADTQYFGPGTRLTVL.

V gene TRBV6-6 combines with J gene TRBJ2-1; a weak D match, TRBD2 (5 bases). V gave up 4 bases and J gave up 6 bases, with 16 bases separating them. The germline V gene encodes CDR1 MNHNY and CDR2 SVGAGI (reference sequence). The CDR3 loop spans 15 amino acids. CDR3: CASSWGGSNPNEQFF. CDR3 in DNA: TGTGCCAGCAGTTGGGGTGGGAGTAACCCCAATGAGCAGTTCTTC.

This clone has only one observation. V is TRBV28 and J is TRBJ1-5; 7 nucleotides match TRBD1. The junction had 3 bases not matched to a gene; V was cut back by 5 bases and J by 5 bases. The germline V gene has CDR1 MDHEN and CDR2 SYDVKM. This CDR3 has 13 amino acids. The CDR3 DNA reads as TGTGCCAGCAGTCGGGACAGCCATCAGCCCCAGCATTTT. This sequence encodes CASSRDSHQPQHF.

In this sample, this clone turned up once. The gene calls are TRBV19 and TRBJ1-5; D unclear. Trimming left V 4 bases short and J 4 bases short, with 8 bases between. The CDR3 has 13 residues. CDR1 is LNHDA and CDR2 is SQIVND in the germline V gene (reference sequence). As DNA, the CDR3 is TGTGCCAGTAGTAAGGGAATAAATCAGCCCCAGCATTTT. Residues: CASSKGINQPQHF.